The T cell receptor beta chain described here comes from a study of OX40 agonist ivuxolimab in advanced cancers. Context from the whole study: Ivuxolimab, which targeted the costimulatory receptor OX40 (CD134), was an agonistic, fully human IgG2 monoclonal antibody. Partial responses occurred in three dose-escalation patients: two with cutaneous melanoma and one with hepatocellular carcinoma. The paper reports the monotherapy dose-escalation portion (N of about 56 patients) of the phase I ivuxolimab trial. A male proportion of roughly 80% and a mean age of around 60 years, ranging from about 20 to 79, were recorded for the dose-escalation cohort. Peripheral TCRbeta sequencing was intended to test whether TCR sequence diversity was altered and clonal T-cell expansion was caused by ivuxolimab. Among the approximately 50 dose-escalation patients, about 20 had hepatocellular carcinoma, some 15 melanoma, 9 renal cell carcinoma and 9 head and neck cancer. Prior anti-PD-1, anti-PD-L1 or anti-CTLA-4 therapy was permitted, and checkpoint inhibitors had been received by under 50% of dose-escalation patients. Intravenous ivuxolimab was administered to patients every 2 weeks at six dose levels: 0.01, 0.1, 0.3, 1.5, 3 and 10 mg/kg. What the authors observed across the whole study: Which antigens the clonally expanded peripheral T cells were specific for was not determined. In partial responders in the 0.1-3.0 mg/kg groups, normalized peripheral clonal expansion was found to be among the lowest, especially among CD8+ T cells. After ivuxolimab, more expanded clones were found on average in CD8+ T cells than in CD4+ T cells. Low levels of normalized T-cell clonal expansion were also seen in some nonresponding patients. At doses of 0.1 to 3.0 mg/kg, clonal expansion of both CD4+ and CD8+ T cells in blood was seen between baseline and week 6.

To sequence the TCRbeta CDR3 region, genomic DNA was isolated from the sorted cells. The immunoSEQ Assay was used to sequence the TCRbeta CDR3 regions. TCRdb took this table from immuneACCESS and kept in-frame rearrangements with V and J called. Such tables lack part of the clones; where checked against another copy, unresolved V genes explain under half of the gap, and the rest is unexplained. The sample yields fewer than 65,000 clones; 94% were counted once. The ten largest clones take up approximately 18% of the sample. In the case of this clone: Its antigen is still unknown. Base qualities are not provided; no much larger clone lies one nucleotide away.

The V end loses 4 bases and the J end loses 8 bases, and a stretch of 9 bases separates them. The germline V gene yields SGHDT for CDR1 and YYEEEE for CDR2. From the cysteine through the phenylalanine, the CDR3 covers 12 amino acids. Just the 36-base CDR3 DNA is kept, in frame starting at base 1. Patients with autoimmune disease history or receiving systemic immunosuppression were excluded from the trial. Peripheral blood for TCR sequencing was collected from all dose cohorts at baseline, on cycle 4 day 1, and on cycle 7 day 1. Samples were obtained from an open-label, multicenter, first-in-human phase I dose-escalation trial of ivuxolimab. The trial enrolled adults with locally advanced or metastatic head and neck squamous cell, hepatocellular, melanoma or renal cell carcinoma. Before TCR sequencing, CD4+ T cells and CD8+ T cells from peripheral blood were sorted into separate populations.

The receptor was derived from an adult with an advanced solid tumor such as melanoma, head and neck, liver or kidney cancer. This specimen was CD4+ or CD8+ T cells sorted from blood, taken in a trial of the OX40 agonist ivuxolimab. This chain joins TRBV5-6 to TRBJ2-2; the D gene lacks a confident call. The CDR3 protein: CASSVDMGELFF. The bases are TGTGCCAGCAGCGTTGATATGGGGGAGCTGTTTTTT. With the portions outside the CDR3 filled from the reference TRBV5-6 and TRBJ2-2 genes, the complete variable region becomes DAGVTQSPTHLIKTRGQQVTLRCSPKSGHDTVSWYQQALGQGPQFIFQYYEEEERQRGNFPDRFSGHQFPNYSSELNVNALLLGDSALYLCASSVDMGELFFGEGSRLTVL.